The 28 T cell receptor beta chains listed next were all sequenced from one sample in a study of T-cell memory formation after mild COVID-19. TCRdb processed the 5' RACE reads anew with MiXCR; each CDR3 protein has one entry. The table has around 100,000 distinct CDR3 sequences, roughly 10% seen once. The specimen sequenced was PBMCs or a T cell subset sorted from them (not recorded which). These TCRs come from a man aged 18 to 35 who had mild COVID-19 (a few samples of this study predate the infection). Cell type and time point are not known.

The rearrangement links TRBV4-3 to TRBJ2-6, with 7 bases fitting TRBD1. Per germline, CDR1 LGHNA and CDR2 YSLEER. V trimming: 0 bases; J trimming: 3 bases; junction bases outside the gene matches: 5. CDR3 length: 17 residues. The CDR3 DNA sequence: TGCGCCAGCAGCCAAGAGACAGGGTTCGATGGGGCCAACGTCCTGACTTTC. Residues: CASSQETGFDGANVLTF.

The chain's CDR3 is CSASMGRTSGVDTQYF. The CDR3 DNA sequence: TGCAGTGCTTCAATGGGGAGGACTAGCGGGGTAGATACGCAGTATTTT. The genes are TRBV20-1 and TRBJ2-3; the match to TRBD2 covers 12 bases. The CDR3 has 16 residues. Losses at the gene ends were 5 bases for V and 5 bases for J; bases not matched to a gene: 11. CDR1 is DFQATT, CDR2 SNEGSKA, per germline (reference sequence).

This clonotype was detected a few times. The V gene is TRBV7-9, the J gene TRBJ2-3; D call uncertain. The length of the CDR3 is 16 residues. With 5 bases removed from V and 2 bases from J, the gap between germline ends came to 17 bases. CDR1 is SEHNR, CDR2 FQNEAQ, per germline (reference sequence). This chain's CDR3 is CASSPNLGRHTDTQYF. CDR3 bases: TGTGCCAGCAGCCCTAACCTAGGGCGGCACACAGATACGCAGTATTTT.

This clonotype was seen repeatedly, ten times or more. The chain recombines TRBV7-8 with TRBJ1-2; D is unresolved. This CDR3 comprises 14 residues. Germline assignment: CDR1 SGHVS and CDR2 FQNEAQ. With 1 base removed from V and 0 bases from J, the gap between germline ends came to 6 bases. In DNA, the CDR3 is TGTGCCAGCAGCTTAGGGTCAGCTAACTATGGCTACACCTTC. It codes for CASSLGSANYGYTF.

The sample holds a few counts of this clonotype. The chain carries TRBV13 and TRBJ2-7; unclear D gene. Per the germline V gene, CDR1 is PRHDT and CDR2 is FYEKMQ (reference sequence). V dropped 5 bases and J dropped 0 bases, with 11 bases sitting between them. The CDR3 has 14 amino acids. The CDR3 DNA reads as TGTGCCAGCAGCCCGTCGGCCAACTCCTACGAGCAGTACTTC. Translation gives CASSPSANSYEQYF.

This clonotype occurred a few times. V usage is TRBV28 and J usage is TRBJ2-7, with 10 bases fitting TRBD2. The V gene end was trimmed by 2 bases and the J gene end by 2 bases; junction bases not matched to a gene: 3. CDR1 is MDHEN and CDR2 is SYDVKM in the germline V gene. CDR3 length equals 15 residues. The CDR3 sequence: CASSLRSGGAYEQYV. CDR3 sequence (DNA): TGTGCCAGCAGTTTAAGGAGCGGGGGGGCCTACGAGCAGTACGTC.

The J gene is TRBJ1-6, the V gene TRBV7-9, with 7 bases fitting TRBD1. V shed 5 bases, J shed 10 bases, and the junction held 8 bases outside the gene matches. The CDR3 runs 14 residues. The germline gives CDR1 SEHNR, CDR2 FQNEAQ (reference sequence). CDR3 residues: CASSKQGWDSPLHF. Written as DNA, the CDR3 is TGTGCCAGCAGCAAACAGGGGTGGGACTCACCCCTCCACTTT. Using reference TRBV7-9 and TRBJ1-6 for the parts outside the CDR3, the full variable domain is DTGVSQNPRHKITKRGQNVTFRCDPISEHNRLYWYRQTLGQGPEFLTYFQNEAQLEKSRLLSDRFSAERPKGSFSTLEIQRTEQGDSAMYLCASSKQGWDSPLHFGNGTRLTVT.

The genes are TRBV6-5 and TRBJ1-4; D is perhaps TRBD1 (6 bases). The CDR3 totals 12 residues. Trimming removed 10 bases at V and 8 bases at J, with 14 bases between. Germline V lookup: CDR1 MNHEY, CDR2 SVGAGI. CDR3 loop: CATSDSPEKLFF. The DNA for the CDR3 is TGTGCCACTTCGGACAGCCCCGAAAAACTGTTTTTT.

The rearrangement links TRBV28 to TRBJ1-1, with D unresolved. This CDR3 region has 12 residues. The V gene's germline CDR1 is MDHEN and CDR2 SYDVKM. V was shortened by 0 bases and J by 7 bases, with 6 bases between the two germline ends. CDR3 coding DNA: TGTGCCAGCAGTTTATGGGCGGGTGAAGCTTTCTTT. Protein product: CASSLWAGEAFF.

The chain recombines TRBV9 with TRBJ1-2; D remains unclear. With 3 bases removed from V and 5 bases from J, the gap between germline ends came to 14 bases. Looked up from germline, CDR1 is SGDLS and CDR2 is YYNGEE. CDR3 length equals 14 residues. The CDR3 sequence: CASSANSPPYGYTF. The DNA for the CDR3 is TGTGCCAGCAGCGCTAACAGTCCCCCTTATGGCTACACCTTC.

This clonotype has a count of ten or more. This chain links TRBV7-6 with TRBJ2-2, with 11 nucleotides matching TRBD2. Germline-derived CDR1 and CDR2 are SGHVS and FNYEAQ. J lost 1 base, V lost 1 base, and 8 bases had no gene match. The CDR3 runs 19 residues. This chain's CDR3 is CASSLEEALAGGNTGELFF. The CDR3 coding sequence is TGTGCCAGCAGCTTAGAAGAGGCGCTAGCGGGGGGGAACACCGGGGAGCTGTTTTTT.

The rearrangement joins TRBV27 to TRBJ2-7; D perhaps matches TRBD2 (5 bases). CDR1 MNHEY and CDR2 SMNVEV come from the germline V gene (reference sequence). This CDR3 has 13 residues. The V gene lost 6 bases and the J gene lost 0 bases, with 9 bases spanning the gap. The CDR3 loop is CASSSSSSYEQYF. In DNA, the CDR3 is TGTGCCAGCAGCTCTAGCAGCTCCTACGAGCAGTACTTC.

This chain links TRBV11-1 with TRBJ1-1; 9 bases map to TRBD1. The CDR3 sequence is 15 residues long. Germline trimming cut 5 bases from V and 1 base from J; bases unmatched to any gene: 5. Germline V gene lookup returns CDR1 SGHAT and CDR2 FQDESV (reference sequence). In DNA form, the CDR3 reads TGTGCCAGCAGCCCCCGGGACAGGGCGAACACTGAAGCTTTCTTT. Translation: CASSPRDRANTEAFF.

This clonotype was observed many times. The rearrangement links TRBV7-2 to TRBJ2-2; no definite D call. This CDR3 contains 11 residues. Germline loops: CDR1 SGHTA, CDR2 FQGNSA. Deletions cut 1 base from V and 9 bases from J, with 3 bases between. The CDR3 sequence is CASSLGWELFF. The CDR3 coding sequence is TGTGCCAGCAGCTTAGGATGGGAGCTGTTTTTT.

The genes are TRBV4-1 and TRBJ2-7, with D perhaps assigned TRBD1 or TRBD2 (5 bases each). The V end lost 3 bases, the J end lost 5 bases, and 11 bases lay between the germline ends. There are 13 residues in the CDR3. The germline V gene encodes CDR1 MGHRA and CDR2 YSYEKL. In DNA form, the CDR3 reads TGCGCCAGCAGCCAGACGAGGGGCCACGAGCAGTACTTC. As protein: CASSQTRGHEQYF.

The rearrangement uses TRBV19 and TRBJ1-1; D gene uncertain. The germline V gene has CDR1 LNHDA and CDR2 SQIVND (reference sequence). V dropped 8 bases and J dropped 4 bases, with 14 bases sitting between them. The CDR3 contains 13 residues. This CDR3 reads CASATSVGTEAFF. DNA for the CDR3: TGTGCCAGTGCTACTTCGGTGGGCACTGAAGCTTTCTTT. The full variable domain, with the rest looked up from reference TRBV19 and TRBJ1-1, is DGGITQSPKYLFRKEGQNVTLSCEQNLNHDAMYWYRQDPGQGLRLIYYSQIVNDFQKGDIAEGYSVSREKKESFPLTVTSAQKNPTAFYLCASATSVGTEAFFGQGTRLTVV.

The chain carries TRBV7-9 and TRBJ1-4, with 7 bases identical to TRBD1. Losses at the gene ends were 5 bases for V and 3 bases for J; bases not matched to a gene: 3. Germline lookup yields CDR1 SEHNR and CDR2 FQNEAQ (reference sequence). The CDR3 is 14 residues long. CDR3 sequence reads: CASSLTGSNEKLFF. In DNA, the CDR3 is TGTGCCAGCAGCCTGACAGGGTCTAATGAAAAACTGTTTTTT.

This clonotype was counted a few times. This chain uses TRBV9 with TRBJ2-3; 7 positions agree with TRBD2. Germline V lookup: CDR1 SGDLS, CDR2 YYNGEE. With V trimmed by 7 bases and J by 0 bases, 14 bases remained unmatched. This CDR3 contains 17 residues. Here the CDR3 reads CASSPTPERDSTDTQYF. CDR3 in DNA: TGTGCCAGCTCCCCCACCCCCGAGCGGGATAGCACAGATACGCAGTATTTT. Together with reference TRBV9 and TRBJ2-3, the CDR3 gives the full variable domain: DSGVTQTPKHLITATGQRVTLRCSPRSGDLSVYWYQQSLDQGLQFLIQYYNGEERAKGNILERFSAQQFPDLHSELNLSSLELGDSALYFCASSPTPERDSTDTQYFGPGTRLTVL.

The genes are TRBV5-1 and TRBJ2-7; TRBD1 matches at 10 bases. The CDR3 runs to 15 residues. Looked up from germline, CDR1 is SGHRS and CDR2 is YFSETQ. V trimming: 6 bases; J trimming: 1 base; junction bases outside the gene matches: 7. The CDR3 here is CASTSGTGESYEQYF. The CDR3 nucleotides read TGCGCCAGCACCTCCGGGACAGGGGAATCCTACGAGCAGTACTTC.

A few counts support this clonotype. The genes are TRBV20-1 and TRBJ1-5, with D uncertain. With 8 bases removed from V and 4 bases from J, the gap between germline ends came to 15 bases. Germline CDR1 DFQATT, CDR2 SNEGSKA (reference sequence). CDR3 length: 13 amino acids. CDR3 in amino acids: CSPTWAENQPQHF. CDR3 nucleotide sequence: TGCAGTCCGACCTGGGCGGAAAATCAGCCCCAGCATTTT.

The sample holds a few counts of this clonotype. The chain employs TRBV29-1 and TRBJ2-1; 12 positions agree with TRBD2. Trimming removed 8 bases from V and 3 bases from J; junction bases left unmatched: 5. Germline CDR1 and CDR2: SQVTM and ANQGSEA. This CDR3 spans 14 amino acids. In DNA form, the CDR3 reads TGCAGCACACGACTAGCGGGGGACTACAATGAGCAGTTCTTC. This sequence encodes CSTRLAGDYNEQFF.

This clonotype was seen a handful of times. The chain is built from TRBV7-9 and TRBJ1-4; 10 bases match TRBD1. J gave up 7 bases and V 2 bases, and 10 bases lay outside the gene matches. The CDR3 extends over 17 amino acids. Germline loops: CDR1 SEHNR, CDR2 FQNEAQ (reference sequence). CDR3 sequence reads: CASSLSLRGTGAEKLFF. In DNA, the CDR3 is TGTGCCAGCAGCTTAAGTTTGCGGGGGACAGGGGCTGAAAAACTGTTTTTT.

For the CDR3, the DNA is TGTGCCAGCAGCCTATTTTGGTCGAGCACAGATACGCAGTATTTT. This gives the protein CASSLFWSSTDTQYF. This chain links TRBV7-2 with TRBJ2-3; D is uncertain. The CDR3 covers 15 residues. Germline V gene sequence: CDR1 SGHTA, CDR2 FQGNSA. Between the trimmed V and J ends, which lost 5 bases and 0 bases, there was a span of 12 bases.

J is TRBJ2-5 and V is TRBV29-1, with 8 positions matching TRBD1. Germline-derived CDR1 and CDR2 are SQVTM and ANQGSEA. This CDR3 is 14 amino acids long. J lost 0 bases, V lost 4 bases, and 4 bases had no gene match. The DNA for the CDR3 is TGCAGCGTTGTTAGACAGGGGTACCAAGAGACCCAGTACTTC. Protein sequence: CSVVRQGYQETQYF.

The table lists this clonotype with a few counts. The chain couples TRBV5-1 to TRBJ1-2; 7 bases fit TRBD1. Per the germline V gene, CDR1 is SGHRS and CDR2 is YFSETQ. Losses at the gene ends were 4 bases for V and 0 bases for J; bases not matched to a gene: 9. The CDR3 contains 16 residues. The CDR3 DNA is TGCGCCAGCAGCCCCTCGACAGGGTCCCCTAACTATGGCTACACCTTC. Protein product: CASSPSTGSPNYGYTF. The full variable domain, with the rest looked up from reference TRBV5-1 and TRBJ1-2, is KAGVTQTPRYLIKTRGQQVTLSCSPISGHRSVSWYQQTPGQGLQFLFEYFSETQRNKGNFPGRFSGRQFSNSRSEMNVSTLELGDSALYLCASSPSTGSPNYGYTFGSGTRLTVV.

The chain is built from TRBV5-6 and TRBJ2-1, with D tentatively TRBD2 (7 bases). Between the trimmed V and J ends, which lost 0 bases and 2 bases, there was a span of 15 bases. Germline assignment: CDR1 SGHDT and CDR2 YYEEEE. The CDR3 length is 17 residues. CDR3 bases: TGTGCCAGCAGCTTGGCACGGGGGGCAGGGCCCTACAATGAGCAGTTCTTC. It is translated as CASSLARGAGPYNEQFF.

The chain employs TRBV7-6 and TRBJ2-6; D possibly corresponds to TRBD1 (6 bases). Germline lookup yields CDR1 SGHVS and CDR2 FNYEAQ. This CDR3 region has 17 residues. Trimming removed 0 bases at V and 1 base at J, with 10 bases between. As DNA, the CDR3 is TGTGCCAGCAGCTTAGCGGGGGCAGGGTCTGGGGCCAACGTCCTGACTTTC. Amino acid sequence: CASSLAGAGSGANVLTF.

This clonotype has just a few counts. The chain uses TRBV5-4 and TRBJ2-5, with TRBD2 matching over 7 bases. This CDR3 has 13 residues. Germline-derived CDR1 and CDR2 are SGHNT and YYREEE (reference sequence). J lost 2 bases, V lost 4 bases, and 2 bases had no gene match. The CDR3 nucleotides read TGTGCCAGCAGCCGGACTAGACAAGAGACCCAGTACTTC. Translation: CASSRTRQETQYF.